This T cell receptor beta chain was profiled in a study of HIV-infected patients and healthy controls. Study outcomes and limitations: Healthy control repertoires had roughly threefold more distinct CDR3s than untreated HIV+ repertoires, and higher Shannon diversity. CMV-associated CDR3s mostly grew nonsignificantly during therapy, while HIV-associated CDR3s declined significantly. MAIT alpha-chain CDR3s were frequent in healthy controls, depleted in HIV+.

All unsorted peripheral T cells were captured because whole blood was used without fractionation. As controls, roughly 9 uninfected healthy donors gave samples, and several gave two samples roughly 3 months apart. This clonotype was counted ten times or more. What it binds is unknown. Alpha and beta constant-region primers primed reverse transcription of 500 to 550 ng RNA. Each of the alpha and beta chains got its own library through chain-specific third strand synthesis with indices. TCRdb itself ran the 5' RACE reads through MiXCR, one entry per CDR3 protein. Of about 15,000 distinct CDR3 sequences detected, about 7.7% appear once; the ten largest clones hold 8% to 9.5%. Sequenced: blood. The clonotype was recovered from an adult in good health.

The CDR3 DNA reads as TGTGCCAGCTCAATTGGGGGAGAGACCCAGTACTTC. It translates to CASSIGGETQYF. The chain carries TRBV18 and TRBJ2-5; D is perhaps TRBD1 or TRBD2 (5 bases each). Germline lookup yields CDR1 KGHSH and CDR2 LQKENI. This CDR3 is built from 12 residues. Trimming took off 5 bases at V and 4 bases at J, with 8 bases between the two ends.